This TCR beta chain was recovered during a study of identical twins. Overall study results and limits: Out-of-frame alpha sequences common to twins were enriched for low generation probability.

TCRdb re-called the 5' RACE reads through MiXCR, storing one row per CDR3 protein. The sample records 450,000 or so distinct CDR3 sequences, about 13% being singletons. After removal of 1 base from V and 8 bases from J, the junction contained 23 bases not matched to a gene. The CDR3 has 20 amino acids. The germline gives CDR1 SGHAT, CDR2 FQNNGV. Worth noting for this clonotype: Its antigen is not known.

Separately, the same data were catalogued under a study of yellow fever vaccine responses in identical twins.

V usage is TRBV11-2 and J usage is TRBJ2-1; 7 bases are shared with TRBD2. Sequenced: CD4+ T cells sorted from blood. This receptor was obtained from a woman under 30 in good health. CDR3 residues: CASSLGPSLGVAGKGHEQFF. DNA of the CDR3: TGTGCCAGCAGCTTAGGCCCCAGCTTAGGGGTAGCGGGTAAGGGCCATGAGCAGTTCTTC.